This T cell receptor (beta chain) was obtained from a study of blood T cell repertoires in COVID-19. Study as a whole: Samples representing acute and convalescent COVID-19 were sourced from the United States, Italy and Spain. Nucleic acid was either cDNA or gDNA, and it came from T cells, B-cell-depleted T cells, or PBMCs.

In the source study's methods: Amplification with reference gene primers provided the estimates of nucleated cell counts. Some clones are missing from TCRdb's copy, which holds only in-frame ones; the method was immunoSEQ multiplex PCR. For V, J and clone size, that table is used; D and trimming come from the DNA. The repertoire holds 260,000 or so clones, with 83% as singletons. The CDR3 consists of 11 residues. The V end was cut by 5 bases, the J end by 2 bases, with 3 bases between. The germline CDR1 and CDR2 sequences are SEHNR and FQNEAQ (reference sequence). Sequencing was done on a sample of peripheral blood. The receptor's source is an older man with acute or convalescent COVID-19. The chain employs TRBV7-9 and TRBJ1-2; D unresolved. Here the CDR3 DNA reads TGTGCCAGCAGCCTAAACTATGGCTACACCTTC. Translating it yields CASSLNYGYTF.